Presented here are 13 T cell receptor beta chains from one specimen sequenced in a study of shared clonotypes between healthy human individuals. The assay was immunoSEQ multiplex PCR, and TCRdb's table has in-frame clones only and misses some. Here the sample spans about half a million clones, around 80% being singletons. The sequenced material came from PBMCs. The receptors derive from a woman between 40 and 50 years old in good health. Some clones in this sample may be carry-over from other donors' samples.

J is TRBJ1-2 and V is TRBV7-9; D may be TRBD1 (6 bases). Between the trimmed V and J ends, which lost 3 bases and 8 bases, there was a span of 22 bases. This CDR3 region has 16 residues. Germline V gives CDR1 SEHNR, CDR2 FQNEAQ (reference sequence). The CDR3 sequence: CASSLGGTGRVEGYTF. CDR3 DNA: TGTGCCAGCAGCTTGGGCGGCACAGGGAGGGTAGAAGGCTACACCTTC.

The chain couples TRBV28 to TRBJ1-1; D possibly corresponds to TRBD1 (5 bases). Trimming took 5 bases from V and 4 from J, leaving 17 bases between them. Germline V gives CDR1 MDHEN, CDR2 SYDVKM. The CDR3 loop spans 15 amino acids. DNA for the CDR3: TGTGCCAGCAGTGCCCCCGGGGGGACGAGCACTGAAGCTTTCTTT. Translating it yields CASSAPGGTSTEAFF.

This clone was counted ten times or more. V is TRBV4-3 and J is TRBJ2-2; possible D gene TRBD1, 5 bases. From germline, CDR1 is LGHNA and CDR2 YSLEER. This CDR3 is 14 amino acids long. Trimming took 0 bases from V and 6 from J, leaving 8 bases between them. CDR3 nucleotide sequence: TGCGCCAGCAGCCAAGACTACAGGCCCGGGGAGCTGTTTTTT. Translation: CASSQDYRPGELFF.

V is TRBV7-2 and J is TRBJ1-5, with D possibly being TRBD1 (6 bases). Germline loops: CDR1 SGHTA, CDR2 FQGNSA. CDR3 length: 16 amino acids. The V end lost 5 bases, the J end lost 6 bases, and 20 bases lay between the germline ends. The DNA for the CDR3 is TGTGCCAGCAGCCTACTCTCGGGGGGCGGGATTCAGCCCCAGCATTTT. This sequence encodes CASSLLSGGGIQPQHF.

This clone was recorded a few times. This CDR3 is CASSLNPGLPTGELFF. For the CDR3, the DNA is TGTGCCAGCAGCTTAAATCCGGGACTCCCCACCGGGGAGCTGTTTTTT. The chain recombines TRBV11-2 with TRBJ2-2; possibly TRBD2 for D (6 bases). V was clipped by 2 bases and J by 4 bases, with 14 bases between them. There are 16 residues in the CDR3. From germline, CDR1 is SGHAT and CDR2 FQNNGV.

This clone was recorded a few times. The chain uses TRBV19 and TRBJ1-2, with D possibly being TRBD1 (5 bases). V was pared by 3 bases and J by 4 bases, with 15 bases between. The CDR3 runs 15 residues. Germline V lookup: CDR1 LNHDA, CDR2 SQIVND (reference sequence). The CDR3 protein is CASSIEGYSTYGYTF. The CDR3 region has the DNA TGTGCCAGTAGTATTGAGGGGTACTCTACCTATGGCTACACCTTC.

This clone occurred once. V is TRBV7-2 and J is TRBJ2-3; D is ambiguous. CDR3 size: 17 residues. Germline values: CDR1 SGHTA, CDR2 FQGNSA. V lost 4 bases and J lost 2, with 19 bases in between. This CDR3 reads CASSSPRSAENTDTQYF. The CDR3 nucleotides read TGTGCCAGCAGCTCGCCCCGAAGTGCGGAGAACACAGATACGCAGTATTTT.

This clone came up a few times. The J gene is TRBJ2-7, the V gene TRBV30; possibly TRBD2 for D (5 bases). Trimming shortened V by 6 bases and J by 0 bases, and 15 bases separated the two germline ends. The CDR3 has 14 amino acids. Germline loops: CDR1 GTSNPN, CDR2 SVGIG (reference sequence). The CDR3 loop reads CACCGGSSSYEQYF. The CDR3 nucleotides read TGTGCCTGTTGCGGCGGGTCATCCTCCTACGAGCAGTACTTC. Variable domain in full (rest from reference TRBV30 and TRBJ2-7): SQTIHQWPATLVQPVGSPLSLECTVEGTSNPNLYWYRQAAGRGLQLLFYSVGIGQISSEVPQNLSASRPQDRQFILSSKKLLLSDSGFYLCACCGGSSSYEQYFGPGTRLTVT.

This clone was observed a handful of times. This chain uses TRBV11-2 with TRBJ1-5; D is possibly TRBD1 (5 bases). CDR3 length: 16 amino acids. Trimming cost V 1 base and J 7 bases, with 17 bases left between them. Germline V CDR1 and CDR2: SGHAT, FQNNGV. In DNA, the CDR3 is TGTGCCAGCAGCTTAGTCTTGGGGGGGAATAACCAGCCCCAGCATTTT. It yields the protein CASSLVLGGNNQPQHF.

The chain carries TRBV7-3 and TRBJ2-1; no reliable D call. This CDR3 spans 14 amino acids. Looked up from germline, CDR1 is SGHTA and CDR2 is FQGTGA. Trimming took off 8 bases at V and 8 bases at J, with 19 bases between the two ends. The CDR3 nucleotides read TGTGCCAGCTCCCCAGTCAACAGTGTGGATGAGCAGTTCTTC. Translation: CASSPVNSVDEQFF. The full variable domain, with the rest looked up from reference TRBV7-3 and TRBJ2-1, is GAGVSQTPSNKVTEKGKYVELRCDPISGHTALYWYRQSLGQGPEFLIYFQGTGAADDSGLPNDRFFAVRPEGSVSTLKIQRTERGDSAVYLCASSPVNSVDEQFFGPGTRLTVL.

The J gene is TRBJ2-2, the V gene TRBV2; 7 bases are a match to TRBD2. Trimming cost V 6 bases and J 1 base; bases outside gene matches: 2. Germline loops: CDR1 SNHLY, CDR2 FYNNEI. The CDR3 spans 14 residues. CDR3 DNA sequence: TGTGCCAGCAGGACTAGCCTGAACACCGGGGAGCTGTTTTTT. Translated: CASRTSLNTGELFF.

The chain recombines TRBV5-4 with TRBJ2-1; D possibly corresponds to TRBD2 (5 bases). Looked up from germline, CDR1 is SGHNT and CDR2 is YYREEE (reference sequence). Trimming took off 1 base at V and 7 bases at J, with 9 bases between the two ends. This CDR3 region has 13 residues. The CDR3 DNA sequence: TGTGCCAGCAGCTTGTCCCCGGGGAATGAGCAGTTCTTC. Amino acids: CASSLSPGNEQFF.

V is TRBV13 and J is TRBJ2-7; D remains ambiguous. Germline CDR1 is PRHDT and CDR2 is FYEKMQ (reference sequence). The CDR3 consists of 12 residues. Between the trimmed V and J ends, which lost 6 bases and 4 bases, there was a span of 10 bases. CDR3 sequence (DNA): TGTGCCAGCAGGTCCCCCTCGTACGAGCAGTACTTC. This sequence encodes CASRSPSYEQYF. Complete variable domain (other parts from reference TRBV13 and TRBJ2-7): AAGVIQSPRHLIKEKRETATLKCYPIPRHDTVYWYQQGPGQDPQFLISFYEKMQSDKGSIPDRFSAQQFSDYHSELNMSSLELGDSALYFCASRSPSYEQYFGPGTRLTVT.